The clone carrying this T cell receptor beta chain was counted many times. The antigen is unknown. These data come from a study of T cells in Graves' hyperthyroidism and ophthalmopathy. Study-wide findings and caveats: Prediction of ophthalmopathy progression came a median approximately 6.6 months pre-onset.

CDR1 SGHAT and CDR2 FQNNGV come from the germline V gene. Trimming stripped 4 bases from V and 9 bases from J, with 19 bases between. This CDR3 is built from 14 residues. Stability of Graves' hyperthyroidism was defined as absent ophthalmopathy progression within 18 months. Diagnoses were made from clinical symptoms, serum measures (thyroxine and TRAb), thyroid ultrasound and orbital computed tomography. PBMCs were sourced from more than 7.5 ml fresh peripheral blood. What was amplified from RNA transcripts were TCR beta CDR3 regions. During a first-round RT-PCR of the TCR CDR3, the HTBI primer set was used. One entry per CDR3 protein, called by TCRdb with MiXCR from the multiplex PCR reads. Altogether about 400,000 distinct CDR3 sequences are present, 15% being singletons, with the ten largest covering over 25%.

Sequences were obtained from blood. The rearrangement uses TRBV11-2 and TRBJ2-7; a weak D match, TRBD1 (6 bases). The source is a woman in her twenties or thirties with Graves' hyperthyroidism. The DNA of the CDR3 is TGTGCCAGCAGCTCCCGGACAGTGGCACAGGGGCAGTACTTC. Translated: CASSSRTVAQGQYF.